This TCR beta chain is from a study of blood T cells in healthy people across ages. Next came a second PCR, run for about 7 to 12 cycles, which used a sample-barcoded 5' primer along with a J-beta primer mix. TCRdb re-analysed the 5' RACE reads in MiXCR, keeping a single row per CDR3 protein. This table holds 550,000 to 700,000 distinct CDR3 sequences, 25% to 30% found once. This clonotype was picked up a small number of times. In terms of origin and age, donors were healthy Caucasian individuals from Russia aged about 6 to 90. What was sequenced was blood. This sequence originates from a woman between 65 and 79 years old in good health.

CDR3 bases: TGTGCCAGCAGCTCTGGACAGGGTTGGGATTCCGAGCAGTACTTC. Translating it yields CASSSGQGWDSEQYF. The V call is TRBV7-9, the J call TRBJ2-7; 8 bases line up with TRBD1. This CDR3 comprises 15 residues. V shed 4 bases, J shed 6 bases, and the junction held 11 bases outside the gene matches. From germline, CDR1 is SEHNR and CDR2 FQNEAQ (reference sequence).